The TCR beta chain under discussion was sequenced for a study of radiotherapy plus CTLA-4 blockade in lung cancer. TCRdb's table, derived via immunoSEQ multiplex PCR, lists solely in-frame clones and lacks some. Of 55,000 to 75,000 clones in the sample, around 77% were seen once. In germline, CDR1 is SGHRS, CDR2 YFSETQ. The CDR3 loop spans 17 amino acids. With 6 bases removed from V and 0 bases from J, the gap between germline ends came to 21 bases. The V and J genes are TRBV5-1 and TRBJ1-1, with D maybe TRBD1 (5 bases). The sequences come from peripheral blood, collected from a patient treated with radiotherapy plus ipilimumab. This clonotype originated in a human donor with non-small cell lung cancer whose response to radiotherapy plus ipilimumab could not be evaluated. Some clones in this sample may be carry-over from other donors' samples. The chain's CDR3 is CASNPLERGPMNTEAFF. Written as DNA, the CDR3 is TGCGCCAGCAACCCATTGGAAAGGGGCCCCATGAACACTGAAGCTTTCTTT.